This T cell receptor beta chain was found in a study of CD8 T cells in Susac syndrome. Random hexamers served to reverse transcribe about 0.5 to 1 ug RNA. TCRdb re-called the immunoSEQ multiplex PCR reads through MiXCR, storing one row per CDR3 protein. The data contain 80,000 or so distinct CDR3 sequences, roughly 93% of them singletons. Germline loops: CDR1 SGDLS, CDR2 YYNGEE. The CDR3 extends over 18 amino acids. Trimming left V 1 base short and J 3 bases short, with 19 bases between. Input material: CD8+ T cells from PBMCs. The chain employs TRBV9 and TRBJ2-2, with D possibly being TRBD1 (6 bases). The receptor comes from a human donor in good health. CDR3 residues: CASSVTRQASPHTGELFF. CDR3 DNA sequence: TGTGCCAGCAGCGTAACCCGACAGGCGAGTCCCCACACCGGGGAGCTGTTTTTT.